Listed below are T cell receptor beta chains from one sample, sequenced in a study of blood T cell repertoires in COVID-19. The repertoire was sequenced with immunoSEQ multiplex PCR; TCRdb's copy has only in-frame clones and lacks some. Counted here are fewer than 250,000 clones, about four fifths occurring once; the ten biggest clones make up approximately 6.2%. Sequenced: PBMCs or T cells enriched from blood (not recorded which). The source of these receptors is a woman aged 40 to 49 who had recovered from COVID-19. Each CDR3 is given with its conserved first and last residue. A D gene is named only where the DNA matches it firmly. The size field is filled for only some rows; it gives once, few, many or a size class.

. TRBD2 TRBJ2-1 TRBV29-1 CSVRTSGRFEQFF TGCAGCGTCCGGACTAGCGGGAGGTTTGAGCAGTTCTTC
few TRBD2 TRBJ2-5 TRBV7-2 CASSFTAGGQETQYF TGTGCCAGCAGCTTCACAGCGGGAGGGCAAGAGACCCAGTACTTC
. . TRBJ2-5 TRBV2 CASSERGQETQYF TGTGCCAGCAGTGAAAGGGGACAAGAGACCCAGTACTTC
. . TRBJ1-5 TRBV15 CATSRDDSEYQPQHF TGTGCCACCAGCAGAGATGATTCGGAGTATCAGCCCCAGCATTTT
. TRBD1 TRBJ1-6 TRBV27 CASGLDRADSPLHF TGTGCCAGCGGATTAGACAGGGCGGATTCACCCCTCCACTTT
few . TRBJ1-2 TRBV9 CASSLGGRPTFNYGYTF TGTGCCAGCAGCCTAGGGGGGCGGCCGACATTTAACTATGGCTACACCTTC
. TRBD2 TRBJ2-2 TRBV4-1 CASSLLAERSGELFF TGCGCCAGCAGCTTGCTAGCGGAGAGGAGCGGGGAGCTGTTTTTT
. . TRBJ2-2 TRBV4-1 CASSQITRNTGELFF TGCGCCAGCAGCCAGATAACAAGGAACACCGGGGAGCTGTTTTTT
. TRBD1 TRBJ1-2 TRBV14 CASSPRQGNGYTF TGTGCCAGCAGCCCGCGACAGGGGAATGGCTACACCTTC
. . TRBJ1-1 TRBV5-1 CASSLQTAMNTEAFF TGCGCCAGCAGCTTGCAGACAGCGATGAACACTGAAGCTTTCTTT
. . TRBJ2-7 TRBV2 CASTPGTIYEQYF TGTGCCAGCACCCCCGGGACAATCTACGAGCAGTACTTC
once TRBD1 TRBJ1-2 TRBV28 CASSPDREIGGYTF TGTGCCAGCAGCCCAGACAGGGAGATCGGTGGCTACACCTTC
. . TRBJ2-3 TRBV5-4 CASSLGVGQNTDTQYF TGTGCCAGCAGCTTGGGAGTTGGACAGAACACAGATACGCAGTATTTT
. . TRBJ1-1 TRBV7-2 CASSLGRGNTEAFF TGTGCCAGCAGCTTAGGAAGGGGTAACACTGAAGCTTTCTTT
once TRBD2 TRBJ2-7 TRBV7-2 CASRTSGSSYEQYF TGTGCCAGCAGGACTAGCGGGAGCTCCTACGAGCAGTACTTC
. TRBD1 TRBJ1-1 TRBV15 CATSREHRGRTEAFF TGTGCCACCAGCAGAGAGCACAGGGGGCGGACTGAAGCTTTCTTT
once TRBD2 TRBJ2-6 TRBV10-3 CAISESSREISGANVLTF TGTGCCATCAGTGAGTCCTCGCGGGAGATATCTGGGGCCAACGTCCTGACTTTC
. . TRBJ2-2 TRBV3-1/TRBV3-2 CASSQDRESVSSGELFF TGTGCCAGCAGCCAAGATCGGGAGTCAGTCTCGAGCGGGGAGCTGTTTTTT
. . TRBJ2-3 TRBV7-9 CASSLDGSTDTQYF TGTGCCAGCAGCTTAGACGGGTCCACAGATACGCAGTATTTT
. TRBD2 TRBJ2-7 TRBV18 CASSPGLAAYEQYF TGTGCCAGCTCACCGGGACTAGCGGCCTACGAGCAGTACTTC
. TRBD2 TRBJ2-1 TRBV7-2 CASTGGAGSHEQFF TGTGCCAGCACGGGGGGGGCGGGCAGCCATGAGCAGTTCTTC
once TRBD2 TRBJ2-5 TRBV14 CASSQAVEAGGPETQYF TGTGCCAGCAGCCAGGCTGTGGAAGCGGGAGGGCCGGAGACCCAGTACTTC
. . TRBJ2-7 TRBV7-8 CASSSRVAVYEQYF TGTGCCAGCAGTAGCAGGGTGGCGGTTTACGAGCAGTACTTC
. . TRBJ1-1 TRBV10-3 CAISPLEDIEAFF TGTGCCATCAGTCCCCTAGAGGACATTGAAGCTTTCTTT
. TRBD2 TRBJ2-1 TRBV3-1/TRBV3-2 CASSQGRREGNEQFF TGTGCCAGCAGCCAAGGGCGGCGGGAGGGCAATGAGCAGTTCTTC